The TCR beta chain described here comes from a study of T cell responses to AZD1222 COVID-19 vaccine. General study results and limits: The sample set comprised mostly white British donors with more females, and clonal diversity was possibly underestimated. Spike was spanned by vaccine-associated CD4 TCRs, which were dominant at 160-218 and 743-854. Samples come after the peak T cell response, not at day 14. Spike-specific TCR breadth and depth both grew after two AZD1222 doses.

Sequencing was performed with immunoSEQ multiplex PCR; in TCRdb, only in-frame clones are kept and a portion is missing. This table has more than 120,000 clones, roughly nine tenths appearing once. Concerning this clone itself: Its antigen remains unknown.

Sequencing was performed on peripheral blood, taken 28 days after the second AZD1222 dose. The source of this sequence is an adult who received the AZD1222 COVID-19 vaccine.

In DNA, the CDR3 is TGTGCCAGCAAGGAGGGTCCAGAATTGGCCCAGCATTTT. It is translated as CASKEGPELAQHF. V usage is TRBV6-5 and J usage is TRBJ1-5; D not certain. Trimming shortened V by 7 bases and J by 11 bases, and 18 bases separated the two germline ends. CDR3 length: 13 amino acids. Germline V lookup: CDR1 MNHEY, CDR2 SVGAGI.